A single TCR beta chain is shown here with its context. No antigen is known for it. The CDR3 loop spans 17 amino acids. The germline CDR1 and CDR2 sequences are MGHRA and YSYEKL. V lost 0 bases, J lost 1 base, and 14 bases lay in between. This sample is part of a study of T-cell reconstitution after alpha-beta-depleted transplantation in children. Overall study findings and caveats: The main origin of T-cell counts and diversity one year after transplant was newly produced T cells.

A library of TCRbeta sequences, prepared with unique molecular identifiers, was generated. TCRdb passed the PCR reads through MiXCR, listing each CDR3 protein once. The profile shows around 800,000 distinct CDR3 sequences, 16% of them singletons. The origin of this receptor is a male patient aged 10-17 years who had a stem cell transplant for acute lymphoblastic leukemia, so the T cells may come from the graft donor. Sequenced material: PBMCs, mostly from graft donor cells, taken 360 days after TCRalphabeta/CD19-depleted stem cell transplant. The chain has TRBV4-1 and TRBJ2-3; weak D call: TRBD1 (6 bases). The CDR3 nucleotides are TGCGCCAGCAGCCAAGATCACAGGGAGTGGGGCACAGATACGCAGTATTTT. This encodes CASSQDHREWGTDTQYF.